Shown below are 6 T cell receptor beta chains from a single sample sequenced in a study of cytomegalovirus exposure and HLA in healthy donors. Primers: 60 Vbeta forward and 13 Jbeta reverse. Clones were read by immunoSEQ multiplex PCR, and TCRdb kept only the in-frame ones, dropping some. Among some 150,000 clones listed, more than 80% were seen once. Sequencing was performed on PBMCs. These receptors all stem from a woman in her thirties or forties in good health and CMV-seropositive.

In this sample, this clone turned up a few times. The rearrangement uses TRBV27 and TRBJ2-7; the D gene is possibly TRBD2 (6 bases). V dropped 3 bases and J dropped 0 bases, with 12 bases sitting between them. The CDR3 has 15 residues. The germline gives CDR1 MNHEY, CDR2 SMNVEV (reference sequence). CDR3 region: CASSFFAGNSYEQYF. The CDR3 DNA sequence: TGTGCCAGCAGTTTCTTTGCGGGGAACTCCTACGAGCAGTACTTC.

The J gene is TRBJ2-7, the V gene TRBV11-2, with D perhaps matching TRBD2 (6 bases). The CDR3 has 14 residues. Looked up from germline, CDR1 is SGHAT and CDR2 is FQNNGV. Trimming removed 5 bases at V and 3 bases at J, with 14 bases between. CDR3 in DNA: TGTGCCAGCAGCATGCGACTAGACAGCTACGAGCAGTACTTC. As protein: CASSMRLDSYEQYF.

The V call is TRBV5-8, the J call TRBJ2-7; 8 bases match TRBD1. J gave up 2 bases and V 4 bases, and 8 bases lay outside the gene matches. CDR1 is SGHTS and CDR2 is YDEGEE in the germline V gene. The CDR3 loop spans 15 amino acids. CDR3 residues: CASSPRDRPTYEQYF. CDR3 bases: TGTGCCAGCAGCCCCCGGGACAGGCCCACCTACGAGCAGTACTTC.

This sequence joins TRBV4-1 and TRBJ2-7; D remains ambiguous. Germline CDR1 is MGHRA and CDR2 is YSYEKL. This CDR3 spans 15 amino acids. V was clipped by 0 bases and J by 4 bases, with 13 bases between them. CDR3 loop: CASSQEIQVGYEQYF. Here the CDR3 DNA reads TGCGCCAGCAGCCAAGAGATCCAGGTTGGGTACGAGCAGTACTTC.

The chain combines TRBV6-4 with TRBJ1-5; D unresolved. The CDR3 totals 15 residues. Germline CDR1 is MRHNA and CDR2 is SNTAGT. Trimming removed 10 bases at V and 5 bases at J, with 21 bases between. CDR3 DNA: TGTGCCACTCAGGAGTATTCTTACGGGGATCAGCCCCAGCATTTT. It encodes CATQEYSYGDQPQHF.

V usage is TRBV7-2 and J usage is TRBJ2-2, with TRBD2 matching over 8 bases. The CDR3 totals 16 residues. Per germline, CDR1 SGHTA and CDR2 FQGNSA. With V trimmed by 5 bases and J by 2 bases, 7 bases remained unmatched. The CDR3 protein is CASSRRSGGNTGELFF. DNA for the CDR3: TGTGCCAGCAGCCGACGGAGCGGGGGAAACACCGGGGAGCTGTTTTTT.